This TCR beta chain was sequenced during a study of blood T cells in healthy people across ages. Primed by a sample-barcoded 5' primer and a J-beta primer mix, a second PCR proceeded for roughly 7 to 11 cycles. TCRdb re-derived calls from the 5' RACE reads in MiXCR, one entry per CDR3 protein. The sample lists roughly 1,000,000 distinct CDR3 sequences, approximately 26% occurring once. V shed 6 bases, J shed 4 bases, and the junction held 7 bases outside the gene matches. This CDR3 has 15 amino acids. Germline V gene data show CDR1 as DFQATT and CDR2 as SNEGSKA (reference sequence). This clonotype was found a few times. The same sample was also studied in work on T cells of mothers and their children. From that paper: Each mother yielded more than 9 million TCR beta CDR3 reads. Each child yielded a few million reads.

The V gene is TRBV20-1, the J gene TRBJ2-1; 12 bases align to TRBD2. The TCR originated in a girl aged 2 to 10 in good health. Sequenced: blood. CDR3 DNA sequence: TGCAGTGCCGGAGATGGACTAGCGGGGTACAATGAGCAGTTCTTC. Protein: CSAGDGLAGYNEQFF.